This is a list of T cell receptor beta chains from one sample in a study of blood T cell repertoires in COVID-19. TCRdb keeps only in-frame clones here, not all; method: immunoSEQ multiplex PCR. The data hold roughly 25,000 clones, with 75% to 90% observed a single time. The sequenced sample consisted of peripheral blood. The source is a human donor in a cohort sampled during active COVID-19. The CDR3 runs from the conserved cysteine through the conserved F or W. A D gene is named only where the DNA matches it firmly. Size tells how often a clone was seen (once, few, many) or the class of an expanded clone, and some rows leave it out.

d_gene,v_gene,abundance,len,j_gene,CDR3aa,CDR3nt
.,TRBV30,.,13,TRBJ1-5,CAWKEDGNQPQHF,TGTGCCTGGAAGGAGGACGGCAATCAGCCCCAGCATTTT
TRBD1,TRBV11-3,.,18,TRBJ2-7,CASSLRDRGLPFSYEQYF,TGTGCCAGCAGCTTACGAGACAGGGGGCTTCCTTTCTCCTACGAGCAGTACTTC
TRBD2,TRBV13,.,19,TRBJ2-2,CASSLDATSGGYGDGELFF,TGTGCCAGCAGCTTGGACGCGACTAGCGGGGGGTACGGAGACGGGGAGCTGTTTTTT
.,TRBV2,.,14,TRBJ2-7,CASCPRAATYEQYF,TGTGCCAGCTGTCCGAGAGCGGCCACCTACGAGCAGTACTTC
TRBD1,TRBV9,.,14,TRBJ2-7,CASSRTGGFYEQYF,TGTGCCAGTAGTAGGACAGGGGGCTTCTACGAGCAGTACTTC
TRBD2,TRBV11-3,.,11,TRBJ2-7,CASMAGDEQYF,TGTGCCAGCATGGCGGGAGACGAGCAGTACTTC
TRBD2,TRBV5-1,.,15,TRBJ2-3,CASSLEAGGTDTQYF,TGCGCCAGCAGCTTGGAAGCGGGGGGCACAGATACGCAGTATTTT
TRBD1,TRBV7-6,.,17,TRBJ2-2,CASSGSPGQGFAGELFF,TGTGCCAGCAGCGGGAGCCCGGGACAGGGATTCGCCGGGGAGCTGTTTTTT
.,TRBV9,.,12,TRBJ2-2,CASSASLGELFF,TGTGCCAGCAGCGCTTCCTTAGGGGAGCTGTTTTTT
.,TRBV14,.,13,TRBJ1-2,CASSPGPSYGYTF,TGTGCCAGCAGCCCTGGGCCGAGTTATGGCTACACCTTC
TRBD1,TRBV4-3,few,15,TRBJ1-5,CASSQDRQGVEPQHF,TGCGCCAGCAGCCAAGATCGGCAGGGGGTAGAGCCCCAGCATTTT
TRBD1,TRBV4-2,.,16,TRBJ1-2,CASSQDQGQGANGYTF,TGTGCCAGCAGCCAAGACCAAGGACAGGGGGCGAATGGCTACACCTTC
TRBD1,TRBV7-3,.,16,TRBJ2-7,CASSLYSGTGTHEQYF,TGTGCCAGCAGCTTATATTCCGGGACAGGGACCCACGAGCAGTACTTC